This T cell receptor (beta chain) stems from a study of T cells in Graves' hyperthyroidism and ophthalmopathy. RNA transcripts provided the source from which TCR beta CDR3 regions were amplified. In the first-round RT-PCR of the TCR CDR3, the HTBI primer set was used. MiXCR, applied by TCRdb to the multiplex PCR reads, yields one record per CDR3 protein. The sample lists some 600,000 distinct CDR3 sequences; about 43% were seen once. Per germline, CDR1 SGDLS and CDR2 YYNGEE. CDR3 length: 15 amino acids. V lost 3 bases and J 7 bases, leaving 19 bases between the germline ends. Sample: peripheral blood or thyroid tissue (not recorded which). The V gene is TRBV9, the J gene TRBJ1-1; TRBD1 might be the D (6 bases). This TCR was sampled from a woman younger than 30 with Graves' hyperthyroidism. CDR3 sequence reads: CASSAFRDTDFEAFF. The CDR3, as DNA: TGTGCCAGCAGCGCTTTCCGGGACACTGACTTTGAAGCTTTCTTT.